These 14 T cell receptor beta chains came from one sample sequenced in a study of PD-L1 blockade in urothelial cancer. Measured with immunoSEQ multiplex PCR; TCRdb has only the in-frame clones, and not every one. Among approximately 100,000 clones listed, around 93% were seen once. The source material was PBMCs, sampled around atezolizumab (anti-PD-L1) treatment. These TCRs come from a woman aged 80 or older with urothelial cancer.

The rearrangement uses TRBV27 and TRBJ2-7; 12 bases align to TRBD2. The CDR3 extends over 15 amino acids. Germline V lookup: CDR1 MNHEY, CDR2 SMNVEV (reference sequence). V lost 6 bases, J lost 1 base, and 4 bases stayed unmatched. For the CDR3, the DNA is TGTGCCAGCAGAAGGACTAGCGGGACTTCCTACGAGCAGTACTTC. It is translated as CASRRTSGTSYEQYF.

The CDR3 coding sequence is TGCGCCAGCAGCCCGGGACAGGGCAAAATCTCCGGGGAGCTGTTTTTT. Residues: CASSPGQGKISGELFF. This chain connects TRBV5-1 to TRBJ2-2, with 9 bases aligning to TRBD1. The V and J ends lost 4 bases and 6 bases, in that order; junction bases with no gene match: 10. The CDR3 is made up of 16 amino acids. In germline, CDR1 is SGHRS, CDR2 YFSETQ.

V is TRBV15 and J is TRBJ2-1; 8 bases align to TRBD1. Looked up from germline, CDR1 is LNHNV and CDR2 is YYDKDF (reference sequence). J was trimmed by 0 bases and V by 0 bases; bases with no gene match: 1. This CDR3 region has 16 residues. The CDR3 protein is CATSRDTGGSYNEQFF. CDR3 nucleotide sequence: TGTGCCACCAGCAGAGATACAGGGGGCTCCTACAATGAGCAGTTCTTC.

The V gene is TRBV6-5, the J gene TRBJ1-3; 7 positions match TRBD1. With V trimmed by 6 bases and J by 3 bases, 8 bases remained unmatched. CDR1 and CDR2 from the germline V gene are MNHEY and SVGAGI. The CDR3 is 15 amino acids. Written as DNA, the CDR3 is TGTGCCAGCAGCCGACAGGGAAAAGGTGGAAACACCATATATTTT. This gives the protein CASSRQGKGGNTIYF.

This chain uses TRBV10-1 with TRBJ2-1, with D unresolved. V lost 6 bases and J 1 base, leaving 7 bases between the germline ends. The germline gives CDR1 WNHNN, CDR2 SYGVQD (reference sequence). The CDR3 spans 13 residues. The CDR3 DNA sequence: TGCGCCAGCAGCGGTTCTTCCTACAATGAGCAGTTCTTC. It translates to CASSGSSYNEQFF.

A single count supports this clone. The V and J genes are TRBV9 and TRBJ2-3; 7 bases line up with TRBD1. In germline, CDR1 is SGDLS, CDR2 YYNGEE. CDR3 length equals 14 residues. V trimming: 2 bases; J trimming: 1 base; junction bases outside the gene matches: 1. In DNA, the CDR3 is TGTGCCAGCAGCGTTGGACAGGGCACAGATACGCAGTATTTT. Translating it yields CASSVGQGTDTQYF. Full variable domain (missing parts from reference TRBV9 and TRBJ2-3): DSGVTQTPKHLITATGQRVTLRCSPRSGDLSVYWYQQSLDQGLQFLIQYYNGEERAKGNILERFSAQQFPDLHSELNLSSLELGDSALYFCASSVGQGTDTQYFGPGTRLTVL.

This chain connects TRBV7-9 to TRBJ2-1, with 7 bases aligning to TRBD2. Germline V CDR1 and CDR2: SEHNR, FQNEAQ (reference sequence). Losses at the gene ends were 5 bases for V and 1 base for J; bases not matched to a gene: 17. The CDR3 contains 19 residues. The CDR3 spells CASSPTGGFTRASYNEQFF. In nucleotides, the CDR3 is TGTGCCAGCAGCCCAACGGGAGGTTTTACTAGGGCGTCCTACAATGAGCAGTTCTTC.

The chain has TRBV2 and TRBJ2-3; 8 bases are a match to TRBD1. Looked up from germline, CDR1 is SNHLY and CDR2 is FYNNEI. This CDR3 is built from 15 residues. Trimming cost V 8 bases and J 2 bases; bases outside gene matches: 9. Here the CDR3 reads CASGRLTGATDTQYF. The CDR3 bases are TGTGCCAGCGGCCGATTGACAGGGGCCACAGATACGCAGTATTTT.

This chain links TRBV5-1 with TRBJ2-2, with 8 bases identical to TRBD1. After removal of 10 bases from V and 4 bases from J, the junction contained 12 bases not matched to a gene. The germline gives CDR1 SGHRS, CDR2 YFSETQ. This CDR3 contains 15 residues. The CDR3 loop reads CASLPNRGSTGELFF. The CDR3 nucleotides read TGCGCCTCATTACCCAACAGGGGGAGCACCGGGGAGCTGTTTTTT. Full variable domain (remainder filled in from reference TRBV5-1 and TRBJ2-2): KAGVTQTPRYLIKTRGQQVTLSCSPISGHRSVSWYQQTPGQGLQFLFEYFSETQRNKGNFPGRFSGRQFSNSRSEMNVSTLELGDSALYLCASLPNRGSTGELFFGEGSRLTVL.

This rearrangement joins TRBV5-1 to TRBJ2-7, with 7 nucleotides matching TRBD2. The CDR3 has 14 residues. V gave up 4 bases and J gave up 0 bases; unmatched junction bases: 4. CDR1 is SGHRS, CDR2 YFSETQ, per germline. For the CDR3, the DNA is TGCGCCAGCAGCGCGGCGGGAGCCTCCTACGAGCAGTACTTC. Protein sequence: CASSAAGASYEQYF.

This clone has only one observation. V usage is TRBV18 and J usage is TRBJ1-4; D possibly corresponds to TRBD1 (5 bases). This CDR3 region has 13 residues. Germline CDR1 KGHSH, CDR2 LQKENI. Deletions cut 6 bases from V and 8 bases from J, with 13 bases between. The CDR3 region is CASSSEQGEKLFF. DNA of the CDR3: TGTGCCAGCTCTTCGGAGCAGGGAGAAAAACTGTTTTTT.

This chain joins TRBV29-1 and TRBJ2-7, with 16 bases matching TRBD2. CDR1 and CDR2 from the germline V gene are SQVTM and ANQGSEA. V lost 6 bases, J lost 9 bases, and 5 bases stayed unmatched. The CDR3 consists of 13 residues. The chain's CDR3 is CSVQGLAGGPQYF. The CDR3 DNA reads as TGCAGCGTGCAGGGACTAGCGGGAGGGCCGCAGTACTTC.

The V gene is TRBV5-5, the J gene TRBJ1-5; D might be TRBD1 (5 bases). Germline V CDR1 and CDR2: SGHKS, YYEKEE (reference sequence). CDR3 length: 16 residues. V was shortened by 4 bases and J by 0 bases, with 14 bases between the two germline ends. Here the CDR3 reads CASSPLGGYSNQPQHF. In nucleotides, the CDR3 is TGTGCCAGCAGCCCCCTCGGGGGGTATAGCAATCAGCCCCAGCATTTT.

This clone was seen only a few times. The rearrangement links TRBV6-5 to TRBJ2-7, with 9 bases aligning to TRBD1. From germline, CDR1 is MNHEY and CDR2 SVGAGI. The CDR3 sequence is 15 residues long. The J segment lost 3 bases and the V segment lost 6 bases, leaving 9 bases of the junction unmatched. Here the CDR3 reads CASSNRWDRVYEQYF. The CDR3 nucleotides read TGTGCCAGCAGCAACCGGTGGGACAGGGTCTACGAGCAGTACTTC.